The TCR beta chain described here comes from a study of cytomegalovirus exposure and HLA in healthy donors. Study outcomes and limitations: Confirmation in vitro established that three CMV-associated chains were specific for CMV antigens. V- and J-gene trimming of TCR beta was linked (in a later analysis) to a missense DCLRE1C variant.

Details on this clone: Its antigen is unidentified.

Amplification used 60 Vbeta primers and 13 Jbeta primers. TCRdb's table, derived via immunoSEQ multiplex PCR, lists solely in-frame clones and lacks some. The sample consists of 150,000 to 180,000 clones, approximately 69% of them appearing once. The TCR originated in a man aged 25-45 years in good health and CMV-seronegative. Sequenced input: PBMCs.

In DNA, the CDR3 is TGTGCCACCAGCAGAGATGGGGGGGTCACAGATACGCAGTATTTT. It specifies CATSRDGGVTDTQYF. V and J are TRBV15 and TRBJ2-3; TRBD2 matches 7 bases. The germline V gene has CDR1 LNHNV and CDR2 YYDKDF (reference sequence). The ends lost 0 bases at V and 2 bases at J; junction bases unmatched: 2. The CDR3 runs 15 residues. The whole variable domain, filled in from reference TRBV15 and TRBJ2-3, reads DAMVIQNPRYQVTQFGKPVTLSCSQTLNHNVMYWYQQKSSQAPKLLFHYYDKDFNNEADTPDNFQSRRPNTSFCFLDIRSPGLGDTAMYLCATSRDGGVTDTQYFGPGTRLTVL.